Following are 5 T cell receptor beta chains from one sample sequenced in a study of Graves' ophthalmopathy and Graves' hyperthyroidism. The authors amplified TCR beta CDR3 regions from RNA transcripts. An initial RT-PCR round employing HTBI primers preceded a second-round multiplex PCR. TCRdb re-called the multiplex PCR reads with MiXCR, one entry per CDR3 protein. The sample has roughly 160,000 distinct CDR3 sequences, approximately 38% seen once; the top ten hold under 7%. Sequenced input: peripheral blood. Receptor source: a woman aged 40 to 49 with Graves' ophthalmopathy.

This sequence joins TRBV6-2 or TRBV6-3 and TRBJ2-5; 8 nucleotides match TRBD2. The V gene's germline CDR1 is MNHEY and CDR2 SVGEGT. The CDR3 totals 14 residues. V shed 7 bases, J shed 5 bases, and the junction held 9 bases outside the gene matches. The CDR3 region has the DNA TGTGCCAGCACGGACAGCGGGGGCCAGGAGACCCAGTACTTC. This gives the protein CASTDSGGQETQYF.

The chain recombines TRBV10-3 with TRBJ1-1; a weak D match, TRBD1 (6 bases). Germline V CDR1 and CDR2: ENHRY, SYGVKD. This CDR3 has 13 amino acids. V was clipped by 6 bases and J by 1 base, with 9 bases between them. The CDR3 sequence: CAIRWDTNTEAFF. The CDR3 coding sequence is TGTGCCATCAGATGGGACACGAACACTGAAGCTTTCTTT.

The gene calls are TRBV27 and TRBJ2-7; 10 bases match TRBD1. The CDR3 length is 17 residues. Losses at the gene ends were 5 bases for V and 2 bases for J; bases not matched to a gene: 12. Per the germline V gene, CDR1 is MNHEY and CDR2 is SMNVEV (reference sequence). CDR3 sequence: CASSPLPRDRGAYEQYF. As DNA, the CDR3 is TGTGCCAGCAGTCCCTTGCCCCGGGACAGGGGAGCCTACGAGCAGTACTTC.

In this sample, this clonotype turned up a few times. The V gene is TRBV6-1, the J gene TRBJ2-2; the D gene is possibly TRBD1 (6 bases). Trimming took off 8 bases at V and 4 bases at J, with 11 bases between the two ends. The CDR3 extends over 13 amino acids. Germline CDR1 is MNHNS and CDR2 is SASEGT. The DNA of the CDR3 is TGTGCCAGCCGTAGGGGGACCACCGGGGAGCTGTTTTTT. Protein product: CASRRGTTGELFF.

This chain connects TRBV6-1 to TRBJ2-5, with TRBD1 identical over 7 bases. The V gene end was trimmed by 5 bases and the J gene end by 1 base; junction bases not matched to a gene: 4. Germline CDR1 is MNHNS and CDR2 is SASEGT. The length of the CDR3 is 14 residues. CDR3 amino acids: CASSQWDSQETQYF. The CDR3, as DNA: TGTGCCAGCAGTCAATGGGACAGCCAAGAGACCCAGTACTTC.